Here is one TCR beta chain with its context. Its antigen is not known. This record belongs to a study of T cell responses to AZD1222 COVID-19 vaccine. On the study more broadly: Investigators merged groups given second doses at roughly 4 or roughly 12 weeks. Broader study findings: Increases in Spike-specific TCR breadth and depth were seen after two AZD1222 doses. Baseline testing showed seropositivity in only a handful of AZD1222 recipients.

Libraries were prepared by immunoSEQ multiplex PCR; TCRdb keeps only in-frame clonotypes and omits some of them. The sample comprises around 130,000 clones, under 95% of which are singletons, and 5% to 5.5% rests with the top ten. This TCR came from an adult in good health. The sequencing used peripheral blood, collected on day 0 of AZD1222 vaccination.

CDR3 amino acids: CATTGGVNTEAFF. The CDR3 DNA reads TGTGCCACCACAGGGGGGGTGAACACTGAAGCTTTCTTT. The chain uses TRBV15 and TRBJ1-1, with 7 bases that match TRBD1. CDR1 is LNHNV, CDR2 YYDKDF, per germline (reference sequence). CDR3 length: 13 residues. The J segment lost 0 bases and the V segment lost 7 bases, leaving 2 bases of the junction unmatched.